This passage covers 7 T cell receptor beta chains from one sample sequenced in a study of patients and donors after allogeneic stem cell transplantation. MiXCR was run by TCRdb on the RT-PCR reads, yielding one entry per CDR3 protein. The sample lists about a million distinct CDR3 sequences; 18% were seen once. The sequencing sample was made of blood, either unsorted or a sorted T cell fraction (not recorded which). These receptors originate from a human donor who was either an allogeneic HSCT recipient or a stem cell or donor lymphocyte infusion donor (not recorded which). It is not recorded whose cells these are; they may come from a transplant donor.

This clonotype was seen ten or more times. This CDR3 is CASSRGQVLNTGELFF. The CDR3 bases are TGCGCCAGCAGCCGCGGACAGGTTCTGAACACCGGGGAGCTGTTTTTT. The chain couples TRBV4-3 to TRBJ2-2; 7 bases are a match to TRBD1. J lost 1 base, V lost 4 bases, and 6 bases had no gene match. Germline CDR1 and CDR2: LGHNA and YSLEER. This CDR3 spans 16 amino acids.

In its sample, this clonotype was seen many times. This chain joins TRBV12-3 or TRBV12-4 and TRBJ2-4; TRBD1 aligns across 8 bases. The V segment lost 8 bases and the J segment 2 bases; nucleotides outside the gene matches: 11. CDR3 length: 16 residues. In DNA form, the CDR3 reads TGTGCCAGCCACCCGGGGACAGGCAGCTCCAAAAACATTCAGTACTTC. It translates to CASHPGTGSSKNIQYF.

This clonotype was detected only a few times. CDR3: CASSAGTSGYQETQYF. CDR3 DNA sequence: TGTGCCAGCAGCGCCGGGACTAGCGGATACCAAGAGACCCAGTACTTC. The J gene is TRBJ2-5, the V gene TRBV7-9, with 11 nucleotides matching TRBD2. The ends lost 5 bases at V and 0 bases at J; junction bases unmatched: 5. CDR1 is SEHNR, CDR2 FQNEAQ, per germline (reference sequence). This CDR3 comprises 16 residues.

The CDR3: CASSQDPGGPGSGNTIYF. CDR3 bases: TGCGCCAGCAGCCAAGACCCGGGCGGCCCAGGGAGTGGAAACACCATATATTTT. The V and J genes are TRBV4-1 and TRBJ1-3; D may be TRBD1 (5 bases). Germline V CDR1 and CDR2: MGHRA, YSYEKL. Trimming cost V 0 bases and J 3 bases, with 18 bases left between them. The CDR3 contains 18 residues.

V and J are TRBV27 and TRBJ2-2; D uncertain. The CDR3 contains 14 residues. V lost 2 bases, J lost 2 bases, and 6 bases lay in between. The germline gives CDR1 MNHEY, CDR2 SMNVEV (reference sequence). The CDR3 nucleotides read TGTGCCAGCAGTTTACTGATAAACACCGGGGAGCTGTTTTTT. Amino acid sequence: CASSLLINTGELFF.

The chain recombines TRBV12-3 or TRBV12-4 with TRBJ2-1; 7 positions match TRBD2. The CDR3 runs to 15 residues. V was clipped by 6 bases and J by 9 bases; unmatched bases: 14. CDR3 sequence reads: CASSSLLGGESEQFF. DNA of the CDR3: TGTGCCAGCAGCTCCCTTTTGGGGGGGGAGAGTGAGCAGTTCTTC.

The CDR3 reads CATSDPALVKESQYF. Written as DNA, the CDR3 is TGTGCCACCAGTGACCCGGCACTCGTAAAAGAGTCGCAGTATTTT. The chain uses TRBV24-1 and TRBJ2-3, with D hard to call. The CDR3 covers 15 residues. Germline V gene data show CDR1 as KGHDR and CDR2 as SFDVKD. The V end was cut by 4 bases, the J end by 10 bases, with 20 bases between.